The entry that follows covers one T cell receptor beta chain sequence. Its antigen is undetermined. The sample comes from a study of post-analysis software for immune sequencing data. Study-wide results and caveats: In patients, roughly five TRBV segments were more frequent than in controls, with TRBV5-6, TRBV5-1 and TRBV20-1 among them.

cDNA libraries of TCR beta carried unique molecular identifiers. TCRdb itself ran the PCR reads through MiXCR, one entry per CDR3 protein. Of hundreds of thousands of distinct CDR3 sequences detected, 30% to 45% appear once; the ten largest clones hold 4% to 6%. Germline assignment: CDR1 MGHDK and CDR2 SYGVNS. V dropped 8 bases and J dropped 0 bases, with 16 bases sitting between them. The CDR3 loop spans 16 amino acids. The sequence derives from a girl under 18 with multiple sclerosis. This chain links TRBV25-1 with TRBJ2-2; possible D gene TRBD1, 6 bases. The sequenced material came from blood. The CDR3 loop reads CASGLSGDANTGELFF. CDR3 in DNA: TGTGCCAGCGGACTTTCAGGGGACGCGAACACCGGGGAGCTGTTTTTT.